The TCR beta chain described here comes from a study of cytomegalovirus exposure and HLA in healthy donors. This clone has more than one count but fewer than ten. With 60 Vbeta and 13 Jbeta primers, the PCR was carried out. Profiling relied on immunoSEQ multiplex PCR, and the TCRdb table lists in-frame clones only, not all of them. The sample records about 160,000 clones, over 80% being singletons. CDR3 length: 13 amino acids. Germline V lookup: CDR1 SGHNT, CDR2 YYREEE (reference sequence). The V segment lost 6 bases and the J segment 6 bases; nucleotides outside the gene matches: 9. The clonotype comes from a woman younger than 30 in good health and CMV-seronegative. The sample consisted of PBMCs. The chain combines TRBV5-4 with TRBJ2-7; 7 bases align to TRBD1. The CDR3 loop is CASTSSGGREQYF. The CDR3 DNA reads TGTGCCAGCACGTCGTCAGGGGGACGCGAGCAGTACTTC.